This T cell receptor beta chain was sequenced for a study of T cell changes during pregnancy in multiple sclerosis. The data were produced by immunoSEQ multiplex PCR, yet TCRdb's version contains in-frame clones alone and is incomplete. Of more than 85,000 clones in the sample, roughly 92% were seen once. Per germline, CDR1 SGHVS and CDR2 FQNEAQ. V gave up 1 base and J gave up 2 bases, with 16 bases separating them. CDR3 length: 17 amino acids. The chain recombines TRBV7-8 with TRBJ2-3; maybe TRBD2 (6 bases). The material sequenced was peripheral blood, taken in the second trimester of pregnancy. This receptor was taken from a female donor with multiple sclerosis, enrolled in a pregnancy study. The CDR3 protein is CASSLEGTGLITDTQYF. The CDR3 nucleotides are TGTGCCAGCAGCTTAGAAGGGACGGGACTTATCACAGATACGCAGTATTTT.